This entry lists 8 T cell receptor beta chains sequenced from one sample in a study of neurological immune-mediated disorders. A single record per CDR3 protein comes from TCRdb applying MiXCR to the 5' RACE reads. The table includes around 80,000 distinct CDR3 sequences, about a tenth detected once. The sequencing input was PBMCs. These receptors all come from a man aged 35-49 years in good health.

This clonotype was recorded many times. V gene TRBV3-1 combines with J gene TRBJ2-5; D is perhaps TRBD1 or TRBD2 (6 bases each). The germline CDR1 and CDR2 sequences are LGHDT and YNNKEL (reference sequence). The germline V and J ends were trimmed by 1 base and 4 bases, with 16 bases remaining between them. The CDR3 is 16 residues long. The CDR3 here is CASSQVGGGAIETQYF. The CDR3 nucleotides read TGTGCCAGCAGCCAAGTGGGGGGCGGGGCCATAGAGACCCAGTACTTC.

In this sample, this clonotype turned up many times. This chain connects TRBV4-2 to TRBJ2-7; D may match TRBD1 or TRBD2 (5 bases each). This CDR3 is built from 15 residues. Trimming stripped 0 bases from V and 2 bases from J, with 11 bases between. Germline V gene data show CDR1 as LGHNA and CDR2 as YNFKEQ. DNA for the CDR3: TGTGCCAGCAGCCAAGAGGGACGAGGTCCCTACGAGCAGTACTTC. Its protein product is CASSQEGRGPYEQYF.

This clonotype was counted ten times or more. The chain couples TRBV5-1 to TRBJ2-2, with TRBD1 as a possible D gene (6 bases). Germline assignment: CDR1 SGHRS and CDR2 YFSETQ. The CDR3 is made up of 17 amino acids. V dropped 0 bases and J dropped 0 bases, with 12 bases sitting between them. The CDR3, as DNA: TGCGCCAGCAGCTTGGGCTTGGACAGTTCGAACACCGGGGAGCTGTTTTTT. It yields the protein CASSLGLDSSNTGELFF.

This clonotype was detected ten times or more. The chain joins TRBV18 to TRBJ2-7; TRBD2 is a possible D gene (6 bases). V was shortened by 3 bases and J by 2 bases, with 11 bases between the two germline ends. The CDR3 runs 14 residues. Germline V gives CDR1 KGHSH, CDR2 LQKENI. CDR3 sequence (DNA): TGTGCCAGCTCACCCGGGACTTCAGCCTACGAGCAGTACTTC. Its protein product is CASSPGTSAYEQYF.

This clonotype was counted at least ten times. CDR3 DNA: TGTGCCAGCAGTCCTATGGCTAACTATGGCTACACCTTC. The encoded protein is CASSPMANYGYTF. The V gene is TRBV12-3 or TRBV12-4, the J gene TRBJ1-2; no clear D. V dropped 5 bases and J dropped 0 bases, with 7 bases sitting between them. This CDR3 is 13 amino acids long.

Many counts were recorded for this clonotype. V and J are TRBV7-6 and TRBJ2-3; 7 nucleotides line up with TRBD2. The CDR3 is 14 residues long. Trimming took 3 bases from V and 4 from J; bases not matched to a gene: 4. Looked up from germline, CDR1 is SGHVS and CDR2 is FNYEAQ. The CDR3 nucleotides read TGTGCCAGCAGCTTGAGCGGGACCGCAGATACGCAGTATTTT. It translates to CASSLSGTADTQYF. The full variable domain, in which reference TRBV7-6 and TRBJ2-3 provide the parts outside the CDR3, is GAGVSQSPRYKVTKRGQDVALRCDPISGHVSLYWYRQALGQGPEFLTYFNYEAQQDKSGLPNDRFSAERPEGSISTLTIQRTEQRDSAMYRCASSLSGTADTQYFGPGTRLTVL.

This clonotype was detected ten times or more. The V and J genes are TRBV20-1 and TRBJ1-2; a weak D match, TRBD1 (6 bases). CDR1 and CDR2 (germline): DFQATT, SNEGSKA (reference sequence). The CDR3 consists of 13 residues. V lost 5 bases and J 4 bases, leaving 14 bases between the germline ends. The CDR3 nucleotides are TGCAGTGCTTATGACGACAGGTCCTATGGCTACACCTTC. This translates into CSAYDDRSYGYTF.

This clonotype was counted ten times or more. The J gene is TRBJ1-3, the V gene TRBV12-3 or TRBV12-4; unclear D gene. V was shortened by 6 bases and J by 0 bases, with 12 bases between the two germline ends. The CDR3 has 15 residues. CDR3 amino acids: CASSPRLLSGNTIYF. CDR3 DNA sequence: TGTGCCAGCAGCCCGAGACTCCTCTCTGGAAACACCATATATTTT.